This T cell receptor (beta chain) appears in the sequencing data of a study of T cell responses to AZD1222 COVID-19 vaccine. Findings and caveats of the study: Reportedly, nearly half of unique spike TCRs recognized epitopes outside B.1.351/B.1.1.7 mutations. Recipients of AZD1222 seropositive at baseline numbered only 6 or 7.

With respect to this clone: Its antigen is unknown.

The CDR3 has 14 amino acids. CDR1 is SGHDT, CDR2 YYEEEE, per germline. With 4 bases removed from V and 7 bases from J, the gap between germline ends came to 18 bases. Second-dose intervals near 4 or 12 weeks were combined. Assay used: immunoSEQ multiplex PCR; TCRdb lists only in-frame clones, some missing. Among about 130,000 clones listed, 70% to 90% were seen once. The chain links TRBV5-6 to TRBJ2-7; D possibly corresponds to TRBD2 (6 bases). This clonotype originated in an adult who received the AZD1222 COVID-19 vaccine. The input for sequencing was peripheral blood, taken 28 days after the second AZD1222 dose. In DNA form, the CDR3 reads TGTGCCAGCAGCGGCGGGACCTTGACTGGTGAGCAGTACTTC. Translated: CASSGGTLTGEQYF. The full variable domain, with the rest looked up from reference TRBV5-6 and TRBJ2-7, is DAGVTQSPTHLIKTRGQQVTLRCSPKSGHDTVSWYQQALGQGPQFIFQYYEEEERQRGNFPDRFSGHQFPNYSSELNVNALLLGDSALYLCASSGGTLTGEQYFGPGTRLTVT.